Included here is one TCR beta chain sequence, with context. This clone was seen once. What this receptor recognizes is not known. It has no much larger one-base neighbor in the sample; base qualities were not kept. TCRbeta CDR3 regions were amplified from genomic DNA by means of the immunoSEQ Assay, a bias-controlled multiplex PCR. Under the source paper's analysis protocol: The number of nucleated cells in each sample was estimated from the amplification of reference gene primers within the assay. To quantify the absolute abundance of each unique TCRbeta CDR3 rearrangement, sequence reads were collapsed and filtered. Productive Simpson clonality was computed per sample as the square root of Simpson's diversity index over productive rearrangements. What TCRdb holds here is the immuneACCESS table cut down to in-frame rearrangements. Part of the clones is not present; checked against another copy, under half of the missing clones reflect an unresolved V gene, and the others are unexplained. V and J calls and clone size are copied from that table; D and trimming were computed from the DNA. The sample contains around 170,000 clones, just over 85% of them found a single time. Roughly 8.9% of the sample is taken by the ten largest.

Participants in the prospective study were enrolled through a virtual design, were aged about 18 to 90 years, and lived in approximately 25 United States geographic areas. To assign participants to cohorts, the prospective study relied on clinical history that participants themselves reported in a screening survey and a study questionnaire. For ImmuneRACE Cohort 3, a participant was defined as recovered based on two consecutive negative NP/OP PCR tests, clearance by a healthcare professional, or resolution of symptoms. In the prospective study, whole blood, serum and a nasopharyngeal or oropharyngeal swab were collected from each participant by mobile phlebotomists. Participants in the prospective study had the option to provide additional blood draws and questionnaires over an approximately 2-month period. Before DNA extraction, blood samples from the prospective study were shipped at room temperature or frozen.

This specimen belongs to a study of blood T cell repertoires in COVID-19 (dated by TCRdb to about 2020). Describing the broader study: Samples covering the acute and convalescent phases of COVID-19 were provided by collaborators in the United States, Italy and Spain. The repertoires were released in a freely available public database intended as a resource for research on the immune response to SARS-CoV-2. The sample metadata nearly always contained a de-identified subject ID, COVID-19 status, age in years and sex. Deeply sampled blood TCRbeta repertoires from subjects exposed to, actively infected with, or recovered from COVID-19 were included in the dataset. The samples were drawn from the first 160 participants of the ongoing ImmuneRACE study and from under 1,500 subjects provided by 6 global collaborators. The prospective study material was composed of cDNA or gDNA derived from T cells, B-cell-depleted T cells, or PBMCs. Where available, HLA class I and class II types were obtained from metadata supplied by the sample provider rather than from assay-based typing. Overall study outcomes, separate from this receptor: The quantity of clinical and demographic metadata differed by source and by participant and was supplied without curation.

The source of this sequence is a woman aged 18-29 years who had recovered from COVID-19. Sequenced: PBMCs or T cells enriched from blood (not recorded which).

CDR3 loop: CASSEYRTGHEQYF. The DNA sequence is TGTGCCAGCAGTGAATATCGGACAGGGCACGAGCAGTACTTC. The chain links TRBV25-1 with TRBJ2-7, and 8 junctional nucleotides match TRBD1. CDR1 and CDR2 were assigned from the germline V gene as MGHDK and SYGVNS. The CDR3 runs 14 amino acids, cysteine and phenylalanine included. The only DNA kept is the CDR3, 42 bases in frame from the first base. Trimming accounts for 0 bases at V and 5 bases at J, while the number of junction bases matched to no gene is 3.